This T cell receptor beta chain was recorded in a study of blood T cell repertoires in COVID-19. About the study: Samples of COVID-19 (acute and convalescent) were obtained from the United States, Italy and Spain. Nucleic acid was either cDNA or gDNA, and it came from T cells, B-cell-depleted T cells, or PBMCs.

Germline V gene lookup returns CDR1 SGHDT and CDR2 YYEEEE. CDR3 size: 15 residues. J was trimmed by 4 bases and V by 4 bases; bases with no gene match: 8. Under the authors' procedure: Amplification with reference gene primers provided the estimates of nucleated cell counts. TCRdb's table, derived via immunoSEQ multiplex PCR, lists solely in-frame clones and lacks some. V, J and clone size are those of that table, while D and trimming were read from the DNA. The table has some 400,000 clones, more than 75% seen once. The sample was peripheral blood. The chain couples TRBV5-6 to TRBJ1-5, with 7 bases lining up with TRBD1. The clonotype was recovered from a human donor in a cohort sampled during active COVID-19. The CDR3 here is CASSQGGRPNQPQHF. The CDR3 DNA follows: TGTGCCAGCAGCCAGGGGGGCAGACCTAATCAGCCCCAGCATTTT.